The next 32 T cell receptor beta chains were all read from a single sample in a study of vaccination and CD4 T cells after COVID-19. These receptors' targets are unknown. As to treatment: roughly nine-day PBMC culture with coronavirus spike peptide pools or control peptides (ViraFEST assay). Samples of CD4+ T cells were obtained from the unexposed donor before the COVID-19 pandemic (2011-2018). Scientists ran DNA taken from cultured CD4+ T cells through the Oncomine TCR Beta short-read assay for sequencing. Using the QIAamp micro DNA kit, genomic DNA was extracted from the CD4+ T cells that had been cultured. In TCRdb, the PCR reads were re-called with MiXCR into one record per CDR3 protein. The sample has about 11,000 distinct CDR3 sequences, approximately 31% seen once. Input material: CD4+ T cells from blood, cultured in vitro. These receptors came from a human donor in good health.

This chain uses TRBV12-3 or TRBV12-4 with TRBJ1-1; D is perhaps TRBD1 (6 bases). This CDR3 has 15 amino acids. V was trimmed by 8 bases and J by 0 bases, leaving 16 bases between them. The chain's CDR3 is CASSPRGAVNTEAFF. Written as DNA, the CDR3 is TGTGCCAGCTCGCCGAGGGGGGCAGTGAACACTGAAGCTTTCTTT.

V gene TRBV2 combines with J gene TRBJ2-7; maybe TRBD1 (5 bases). The CDR3 covers 15 residues. The germline V gene encodes CDR1 SNHLY and CDR2 FYNNEI. Trimming shortened V by 4 bases and J by 0 bases, and 13 bases separated the two germline ends. DNA of the CDR3: TGTGCCAGCAGTGGGTCCAGGGCCGCCTCCTACGAGCAGTACTTC. It translates to CASSGSRAASYEQYF.

The J gene is TRBJ2-4, the V gene TRBV6-2 or TRBV6-3, with 15 nucleotides matching TRBD2. CDR3 length: 17 amino acids. The ends lost 5 bases at V and 7 bases at J; junction bases unmatched: 9. Per the germline V gene, CDR1 is MNHEY and CDR2 is SVGEGT. The CDR3 sequence is CASSVRTSGRARNIQYF. The CDR3 region has the DNA TGTGCCAGCAGTGTCCGGACTAGCGGGAGGGCCCGGAACATTCAGTACTTC.

The chain links TRBV4-1 to TRBJ2-1; perhaps D is TRBD1 or TRBD2 (5 bases each). This CDR3 spans 17 amino acids. The V and J ends lost 4 bases and 10 bases respectively, with 26 bases between them. The germline V gene has CDR1 MGHRA and CDR2 YSYEKL. The CDR3 region is CASSRTIQGRALGEQFF. The CDR3 coding sequence is TGCGCCAGCAGCCGGACGATCCAGGGACGAGCCTTGGGAGAGCAGTTCTTC.

The rearrangement uses TRBV24-1 and TRBJ2-3; unclear D gene. Trimming pared 5 bases from V and 0 bases from J, leaving 8 bases between. This CDR3 contains 14 residues. Germline V gene sequence: CDR1 KGHDR, CDR2 SFDVKD. CDR3 in amino acids: CATSAVSSTDTQYF. The CDR3 region has the DNA TGTGCCACCAGTGCCGTCTCTAGCACAGATACGCAGTATTTT.

This clonotype occurred once. The gene calls are TRBV2 and TRBJ1-1; the D is unclear. This CDR3 region has 11 residues. CDR1 is SNHLY, CDR2 FYNNEI, per germline. V shed 6 bases and J shed 5 bases, with 7 bases lying between them. CDR3 sequence reads: CASREETEAFF. The CDR3 bases are TGTGCCAGCAGAGAGGAGACTGAAGCTTTCTTT.

The rearrangement uses TRBV20-1 and TRBJ2-1; 8 nucleotides agree with TRBD2. The CDR3 extends over 14 amino acids. Germline CDR1 and CDR2: DFQATT and SNEGSKA (reference sequence). Germline trimming cut 3 bases from V and 7 bases from J; bases unmatched to any gene: 8. In nucleotides, the CDR3 is TGCAGTGCTAGGCAAGTAGCGGGATATAATGAGCAGTTCTTC. It is translated as CSARQVAGYNEQFF.

The chain combines TRBV15 with TRBJ1-3, with 7 bases fitting TRBD1. The CDR3 length is 21 residues. CDR1 is LNHNV and CDR2 is YYDKDF in the germline V gene (reference sequence). The V segment lost 0 bases and the J segment 0 bases; nucleotides outside the gene matches: 17. CDR3 nucleotides: TGTGCCACCAGCAGAGATCTGTCTTCCCTCGACAGGGCCTACTCTGGAAACACCATATATTTT. Its protein product is CATSRDLSSLDRAYSGNTIYF.

The gene calls are TRBV7-2 and TRBJ2-1; TRBD2 aligns across 11 bases. Losses at the gene ends were 4 bases for V and 9 bases for J; bases not matched to a gene: 11. The germline gives CDR1 SGHTA, CDR2 FQGNSA. The CDR3 has 16 amino acids. CDR3 residues: CASSSGGLAGPSEQFF. The CDR3 region has the DNA TGTGCCAGCAGCTCTGGAGGACTAGCGGGTCCCAGTGAGCAGTTCTTC.

The table lists this clonotype with a few counts. The chain links TRBV10-3 to TRBJ2-3, with unresolved D. Germline CDR1 reads ENHRY; CDR2 reads SYGVKD. This CDR3 is 13 amino acids long. The germline V and J ends were trimmed by 4 bases and 4 bases, with 9 bases remaining between them. CDR3 residues: CAISGDKSDTQYF. In DNA, the CDR3 is TGTGCCATCAGTGGTGATAAGTCAGATACGCAGTATTTT.

The V gene is TRBV20-1, the J gene TRBJ2-7; 8 positions agree with TRBD1. The CDR3 loop spans 13 amino acids. The junction had 6 bases not matched to a gene; V was cut back by 5 bases and J by 3 bases. The germline CDR1 and CDR2 sequences are DFQATT and SNEGSKA (reference sequence). Here the CDR3 DNA reads TGCAGTGCTCCCGGGACAGGCCTCTACGAGCAGTACTTC. Its protein is CSAPGTGLYEQYF.

This clonotype was counted only a few times. The chain uses TRBV6-2 or TRBV6-3 and TRBJ2-7; 11 nucleotides match TRBD2. The J segment lost 4 bases and the V segment lost 6 bases, leaving 11 bases of the junction unmatched. The germline CDR1 and CDR2 sequences are MNHEY and SVGEGT. This CDR3 is 16 amino acids long. The CDR3 DNA reads TGTGCCAGCAGCCCCGGGACTAGCGGACCTGGGTACGAGCAGTACTTC. This encodes CASSPGTSGPGYEQYF.

This clonotype was detected a few times. The CDR3 nucleotides are TGTGCCAGCAGCTTAGACGGGGGGGGGAGAGAGACCCAGTACTTC. As protein: CASSLDGGGRETQYF. The chain has TRBV7-2 and TRBJ2-5; 8 bases line up with TRBD2. The V segment lost 1 base and the J segment 4 bases; nucleotides outside the gene matches: 5. This CDR3 has 15 residues. The germline gives CDR1 SGHTA, CDR2 FQGNSA.

A word on this clonotype: At one end, the junction sequence differs from germline, possibly due to a read error. V gene TRBV7-9 combines with J gene TRBJ2-7; maybe TRBD2 (5 bases). This CDR3 has 15 amino acids. CDR1 is SEHNR and CDR2 is FQNEAQ in the germline V gene (reference sequence). Written as DNA, the CDR3 is TGTGCCAGCAAATTGGGCGGGCAACTCTCCCACGAGCAGTACTTC. It is translated as CASKLGGQLSHEQYF.

The J gene is TRBJ1-1, the V gene TRBV5-1; D is uncertain. Between the trimmed V and J ends, which lost 0 bases and 4 bases, there was a span of 7 bases. Germline V gives CDR1 SGHRS, CDR2 YFSETQ. This CDR3 comprises 13 residues. CDR3 DNA: TGCGCCAGCAGCTTGGAAGGAGTCACTGAAGCTTTCTTT. This gives the protein CASSLEGVTEAFF.

The table lists this clonotype with a few counts. The J gene is TRBJ2-1, the V gene TRBV12-3 or TRBV12-4, with 9 bases identical to TRBD2. This CDR3 spans 16 amino acids. J gave up 7 bases and V 2 bases, and 9 bases lay outside the gene matches. CDR3: CASSLWAGGPGNEQFF. The CDR3 coding sequence is TGTGCCAGCAGTTTATGGGCGGGAGGGCCCGGGAATGAGCAGTTCTTC.

The chain uses TRBV7-3 and TRBJ2-5; D ambiguous. Germline CDR1 is SGHTA and CDR2 is FQGTGA. This CDR3 is built from 14 residues. Deletions cut 4 bases from V and 0 bases from J, with 9 bases between. The chain's CDR3 is CASSSGSNQETQYF. The CDR3 DNA sequence: TGTGCCAGCAGCTCCGGTTCGAACCAAGAGACCCAGTACTTC.

In this sample, this clonotype turned up a few times. The chain couples TRBV20-1 to TRBJ2-2; D is possibly TRBD2 (6 bases). In germline, CDR1 is DFQATT, CDR2 SNEGSKA (reference sequence). V lost 2 bases and J lost 4, with 11 bases in between. The length of the CDR3 is 14 residues. The CDR3 nucleotides read TGCAGTGCTAGAATCGGAGGGGCCACCGGGGAGCTGTTTTTT. As protein: CSARIGGATGELFF.

This clonotype was seen a few times. The J gene is TRBJ1-6, the V gene TRBV4-2, with TRBD1 identical over 10 bases. The CDR3 contains 15 residues. The germline CDR1 and CDR2 sequences are LGHNA and YNFKEQ. Unmatched junction bases numbered 6, after V lost 4 bases and J lost 9 bases. The CDR3 nucleotides are TGTGCCAGCAGCCGGGACAGGGGAAGGAGTTCACCCCTCCACTTT. Encoded protein: CASSRDRGRSSPLHF.

In its sample, this clonotype was seen once. The chain couples TRBV10-1 to TRBJ2-7; 11 bases match TRBD2. This CDR3 is 20 amino acids long. J was trimmed by 3 bases and V by 2 bases; bases with no gene match: 18. Germline CDR1 WNHNN, CDR2 SYGVQD (reference sequence). The CDR3 spells CASSEGLMRLAGGGVYEQYF. The CDR3 DNA sequence: TGCGCCAGCAGTGAGGGACTGATGCGGCTAGCGGGAGGAGGGGTCTACGAGCAGTACTTC.

V and J are TRBV28 and TRBJ1-1; D may be TRBD1 (6 bases). The V and J ends lost 6 bases and 6 bases respectively, with 17 bases between them. Germline lookup yields CDR1 MDHEN and CDR2 SYDVKM. The CDR3 sequence is 14 residues long. CDR3 sequence (DNA): TGTGCCAGCAGCCCAGGGGTCAGGAAGGCTGAAGCTTTCTTT. This sequence encodes CASSPGVRKAEAFF.

This clonotype appeared a few times. This chain uses TRBV7-2 with TRBJ1-2, with no clear D. This CDR3 is built from 11 residues. Germline loops: CDR1 SGHTA, CDR2 FQGNSA. The germline V and J ends were trimmed by 4 bases and 8 bases, with 8 bases remaining between them. CDR3 sequence: CASSSAVGYTF. DNA of the CDR3: TGTGCCAGCAGCTCCGCAGTAGGCTACACCTTC. Full variable domain (remainder filled in from reference TRBV7-2 and TRBJ1-2): GAGVSQSPSNKVTEKGKDVELRCDPISGHTALYWYRQSLGQGLEFLIYFQGNSAPDKSGLPSDRFSAERTGGSVSTLTIQRTQQEDSAVYLCASSSAVGYTFGSGTRLTVV.

The chain joins TRBV7-8 to TRBJ2-7, with 9 bases fitting TRBD2. The J segment lost 6 bases and the V segment lost 2 bases, leaving 8 bases of the junction unmatched. Looked up from germline, CDR1 is SGHVS and CDR2 is FQNEAQ. The CDR3 totals 15 residues. DNA for the CDR3: TGTGCCAGCAGCTTACAGGCGGGAGGGGAATCCGAGCAGTACTTC. This translates into CASSLQAGGESEQYF. The complete variable domain, with remaining parts taken from reference TRBV7-8 and TRBJ2-7, reads GAGVSQSPRYKVAKRGQDVALRCDPISGHVSLFWYQQALGQGPEFLTYFQNEAQLDKSGLPSDRFFAERPEGSVSTLKIQRTQQEDSAVYLCASSLQAGGESEQYFGPGTRLTVT.

Only a few counts were recorded for this clonotype. This chain connects TRBV6-5 to TRBJ2-5, with D uncertain. The germline CDR1 and CDR2 sequences are MNHEY and SVGAGI. V was shortened by 3 bases and J by 5 bases, with 16 bases between the two germline ends. The CDR3 is 15 amino acids. CDR3 loop: CASSYPPPRRETQYF. The CDR3, as DNA: TGTGCCAGCAGTTATCCACCCCCCCGGCGGGAGACCCAGTACTTC.

The chain uses TRBV14 and TRBJ2-3; no clear D gene. The V and J ends lost 0 bases and 9 bases respectively, with 13 bases between them. This CDR3 comprises 14 residues. The germline V gene encodes CDR1 SGHDN and CDR2 FVKESK. The CDR3 DNA reads TGTGCCAGCAGCCAAGAGCGTTTGAGCAAAACGCAGTATTTT. Protein sequence: CASSQERLSKTQYF.

The chain carries TRBV6-5 and TRBJ2-5, with a possible D match to TRBD2 (5 bases). Germline V CDR1 and CDR2: MNHEY, SVGAGI. The CDR3 has 15 amino acids. Between the trimmed V and J ends, which lost 4 bases and 5 bases, there was a span of 17 bases. The CDR3 region has the DNA TGTGCCAGCAGTTTGGGAAGCGGTGATGTGGAGACCCAGTACTTC. It encodes CASSLGSGDVETQYF.

The chain has TRBV6-1 and TRBJ2-1; 14 positions agree with TRBD2. Losses at the gene ends were 5 bases for V and 13 bases for J; bases not matched to a gene: 7. CDR3 length: 14 residues. CDR1 and CDR2 (germline): MNHNS, SASEGT. CDR3 protein: CASSPWTSGRQQFF. The CDR3 DNA reads TGTGCCAGCAGTCCCTGGACTAGCGGGAGGCAACAGTTCTTC.

A few counts support this clonotype. The rearrangement uses TRBV2 and TRBJ2-7; D uncertain. The V gene lost 8 bases and the J gene lost 6 bases, with 11 bases spanning the gap. Germline CDR1 is SNHLY and CDR2 is FYNNEI. The CDR3 has 11 residues. The CDR3 sequence is CASDYSGEQYF. CDR3 sequence (DNA): TGTGCCAGCGATTATTCGGGCGAGCAGTACTTC.

This clonotype was detected only a few times. This chain uses TRBV20-1 with TRBJ2-2, with D hard to call. Germline CDR1 is DFQATT and CDR2 is SNEGSKA (reference sequence). The CDR3 consists of 15 residues. Trimming cost V 5 bases and J 2 bases, with 15 bases left between them. CDR3 coding DNA: TGCAGTGCTGGCGAGAGGACCAGAAACACCGGGGAGCTGTTTTTT. Translated: CSAGERTRNTGELFF.

The chain has TRBV7-2 and TRBJ1-1; D is perhaps TRBD1 (6 bases). Per the germline V gene, CDR1 is SGHTA and CDR2 is FQGNSA. V was cut by 1 base and J by 5 bases, with 11 bases left in between. The CDR3 runs to 14 residues. CDR3 protein: CASSLDRANTEAFF. The CDR3 coding sequence is TGTGCCAGCAGCTTAGACAGGGCGAATACTGAAGCTTTCTTT.

The J gene is TRBJ2-3, the V gene TRBV20-1; 10 bases are shared with TRBD2. The junction had 6 bases not matched to a gene; V was cut back by 4 bases and J by 2 bases. This CDR3 is built from 15 residues. Per the germline V gene, CDR1 is DFQATT and CDR2 is SNEGSKA (reference sequence). In DNA, the CDR3 is TGCAGTGCTACAAATCTAGCGGGAGACACAGATACGCAGTATTTT. Translating it yields CSATNLAGDTDTQYF.

The DNA of the CDR3 is TGTGCCAGCAGTGACCTTATAAGCAATGAGCAGTTCTTC. This encodes CASSDLISNEQFF. The chain carries TRBV6-1 and TRBJ2-1, with no clear D. V was pared by 3 bases and J by 6 bases, with 9 bases between. Looked up from germline, CDR1 is MNHNS and CDR2 is SASEGT. This CDR3 is built from 13 residues.